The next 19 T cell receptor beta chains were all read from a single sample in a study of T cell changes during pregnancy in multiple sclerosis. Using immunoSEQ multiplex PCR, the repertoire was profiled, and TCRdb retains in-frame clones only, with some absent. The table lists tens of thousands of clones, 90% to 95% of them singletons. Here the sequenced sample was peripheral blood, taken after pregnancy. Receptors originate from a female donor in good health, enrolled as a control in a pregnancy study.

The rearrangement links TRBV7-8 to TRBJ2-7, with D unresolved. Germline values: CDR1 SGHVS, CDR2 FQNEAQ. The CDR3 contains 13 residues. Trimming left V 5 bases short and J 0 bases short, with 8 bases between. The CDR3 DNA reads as TGTGCCAGCAGCCGCGGATCCTCCTACGAGCAGTACTTC. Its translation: CASSRGSSYEQYF.

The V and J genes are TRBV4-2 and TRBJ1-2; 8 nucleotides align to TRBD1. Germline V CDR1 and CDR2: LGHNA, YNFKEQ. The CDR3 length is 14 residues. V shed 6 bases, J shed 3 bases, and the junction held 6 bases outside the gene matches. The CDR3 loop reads CASRPSGGDYGYTF. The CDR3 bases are TGTGCCAGCAGACCTTCAGGGGGCGACTATGGCTACACCTTC.

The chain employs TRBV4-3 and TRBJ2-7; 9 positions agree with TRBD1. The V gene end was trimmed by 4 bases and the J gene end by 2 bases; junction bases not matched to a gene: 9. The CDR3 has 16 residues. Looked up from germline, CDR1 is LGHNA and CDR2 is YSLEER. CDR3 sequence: CASSPSTRTGAYEQYF. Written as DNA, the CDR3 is TGCGCCAGCAGCCCCTCAACCCGGACAGGGGCCTACGAGCAGTACTTC.

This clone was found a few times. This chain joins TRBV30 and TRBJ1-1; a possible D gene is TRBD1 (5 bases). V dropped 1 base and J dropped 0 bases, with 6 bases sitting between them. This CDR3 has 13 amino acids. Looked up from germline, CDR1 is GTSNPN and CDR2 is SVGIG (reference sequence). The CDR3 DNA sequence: TGTGCCTGGAGTGCACAGGTGAACACTGAAGCTTTCTTT. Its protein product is CAWSAQVNTEAFF. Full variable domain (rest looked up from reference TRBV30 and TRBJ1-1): SQTIHQWPATLVQPVGSPLSLECTVEGTSNPNLYWYRQAAGRGLQLLFYSVGIGQISSEVPQNLSASRPQDRQFILSSKKLLLSDSGFYLCAWSAQVNTEAFFGQGTRLTVV.

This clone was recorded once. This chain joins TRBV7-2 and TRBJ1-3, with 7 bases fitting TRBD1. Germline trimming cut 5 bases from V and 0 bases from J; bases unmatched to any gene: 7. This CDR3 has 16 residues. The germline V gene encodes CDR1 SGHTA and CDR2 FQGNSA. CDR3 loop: CASSADRTRSGNTIYF. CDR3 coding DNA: TGTGCCAGCAGCGCGGACAGGACCCGCTCTGGAAACACCATATATTTT.

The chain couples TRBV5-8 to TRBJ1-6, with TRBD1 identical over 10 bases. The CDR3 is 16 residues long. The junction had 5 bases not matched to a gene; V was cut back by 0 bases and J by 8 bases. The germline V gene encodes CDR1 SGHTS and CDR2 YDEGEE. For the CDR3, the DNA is TGTGCCAGCAGCTTGGGGCGGGGGACAGGGGATTCACCCCTCCACTTT. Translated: CASSLGRGTGDSPLHF.

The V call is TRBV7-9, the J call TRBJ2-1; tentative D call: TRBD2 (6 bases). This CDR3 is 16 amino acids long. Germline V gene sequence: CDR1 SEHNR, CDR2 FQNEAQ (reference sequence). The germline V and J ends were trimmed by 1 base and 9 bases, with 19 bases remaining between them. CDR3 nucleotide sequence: TGTGCCAGCAGCTTAGATGACGGGGGAGCCCACGTTGAGCAGTTCTTC. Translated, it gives CASSLDDGGAHVEQFF.

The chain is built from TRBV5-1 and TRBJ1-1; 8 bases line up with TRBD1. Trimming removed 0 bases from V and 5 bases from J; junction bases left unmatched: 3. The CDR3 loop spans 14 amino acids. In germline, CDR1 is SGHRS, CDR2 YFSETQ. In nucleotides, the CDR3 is TGCGCCAGCAGCTTGGAACAGGGGGAAACTGAAGCTTTCTTT. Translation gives CASSLEQGETEAFF.

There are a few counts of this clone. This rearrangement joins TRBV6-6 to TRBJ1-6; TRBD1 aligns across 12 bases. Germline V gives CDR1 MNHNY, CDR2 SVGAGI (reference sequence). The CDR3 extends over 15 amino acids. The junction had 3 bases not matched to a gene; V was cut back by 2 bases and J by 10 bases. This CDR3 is CASSYRDRGRSPLHF. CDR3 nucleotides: TGTGCCAGCAGTTACCGGGACAGGGGGCGATCACCCCTCCACTTT.

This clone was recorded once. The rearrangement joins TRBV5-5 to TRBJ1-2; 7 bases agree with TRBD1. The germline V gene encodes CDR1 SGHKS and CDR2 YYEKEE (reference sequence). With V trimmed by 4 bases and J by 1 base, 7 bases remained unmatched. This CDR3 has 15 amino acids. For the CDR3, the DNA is TGTGCCAGCAGCCGGGCGGGACAGTTTAACTATGGCTACACCTTC. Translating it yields CASSRAGQFNYGYTF.

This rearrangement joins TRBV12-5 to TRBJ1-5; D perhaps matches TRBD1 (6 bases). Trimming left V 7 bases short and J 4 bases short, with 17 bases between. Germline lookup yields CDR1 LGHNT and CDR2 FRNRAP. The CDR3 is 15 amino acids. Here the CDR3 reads CASESTGSRNQPQHF. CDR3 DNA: TGTGCTAGTGAAAGTACAGGGTCCCGAAATCAGCCCCAGCATTTT.

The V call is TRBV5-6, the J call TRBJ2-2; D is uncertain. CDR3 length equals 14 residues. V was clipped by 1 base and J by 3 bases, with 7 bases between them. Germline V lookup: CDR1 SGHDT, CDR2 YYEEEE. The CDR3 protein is CASSLTVHTGELFF. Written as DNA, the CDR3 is TGTGCCAGCAGCTTGACAGTACACACCGGGGAGCTGTTTTTT.

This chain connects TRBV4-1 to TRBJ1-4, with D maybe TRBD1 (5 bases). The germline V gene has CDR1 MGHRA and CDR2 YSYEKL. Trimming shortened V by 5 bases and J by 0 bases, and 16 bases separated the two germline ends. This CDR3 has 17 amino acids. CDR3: CASSYRTSPATNEKLFF. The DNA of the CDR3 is TGCGCCAGCAGCTACCGGACAAGTCCTGCAACTAATGAAAAACTGTTTTTT.

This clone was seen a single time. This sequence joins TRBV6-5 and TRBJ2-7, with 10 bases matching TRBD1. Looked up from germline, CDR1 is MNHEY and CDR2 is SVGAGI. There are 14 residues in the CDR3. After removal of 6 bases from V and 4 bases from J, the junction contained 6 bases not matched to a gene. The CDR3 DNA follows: TGTGCCAGCAGAGGAAGACAGGGGGCGTACGAGCAGTACTTC. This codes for CASRGRQGAYEQYF.

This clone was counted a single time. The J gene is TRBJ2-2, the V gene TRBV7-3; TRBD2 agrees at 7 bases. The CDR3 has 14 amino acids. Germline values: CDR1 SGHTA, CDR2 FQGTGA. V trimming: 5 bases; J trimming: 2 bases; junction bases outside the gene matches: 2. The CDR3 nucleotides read TGTGCCAGCAGCCGGGGGGACAACACCGGGGAGCTGTTTTTT. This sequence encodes CASSRGDNTGELFF. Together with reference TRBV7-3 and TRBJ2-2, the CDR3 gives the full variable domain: GAGVSQTPSNKVTEKGKYVELRCDPISGHTALYWYRQSLGQGPEFLIYFQGTGAADDSGLPNDRFFAVRPEGSVSTLKIQRTERGDSAVYLCASSRGDNTGELFFGEGSRLTVL.

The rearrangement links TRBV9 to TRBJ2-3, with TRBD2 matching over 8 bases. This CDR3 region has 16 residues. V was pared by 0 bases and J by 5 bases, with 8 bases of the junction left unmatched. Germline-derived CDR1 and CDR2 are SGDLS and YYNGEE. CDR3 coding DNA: TGTGCCAGCAGCGTAGACCCGGGGGGGCCCGGAGATACGCAGTATTTT. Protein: CASSVDPGGPGDTQYF. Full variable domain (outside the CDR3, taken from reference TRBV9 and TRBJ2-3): DSGVTQTPKHLITATGQRVTLRCSPRSGDLSVYWYQQSLDQGLQFLIQYYNGEERAKGNILERFSAQQFPDLHSELNLSSLELGDSALYFCASSVDPGGPGDTQYFGPGTRLTVL.

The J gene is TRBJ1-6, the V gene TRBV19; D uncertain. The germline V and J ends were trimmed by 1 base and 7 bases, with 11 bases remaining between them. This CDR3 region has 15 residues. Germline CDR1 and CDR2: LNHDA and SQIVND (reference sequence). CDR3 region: CASSIAGGRNSPLHF. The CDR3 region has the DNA TGTGCCAGTAGTATAGCCGGAGGCAGAAATTCACCCCTCCACTTT.

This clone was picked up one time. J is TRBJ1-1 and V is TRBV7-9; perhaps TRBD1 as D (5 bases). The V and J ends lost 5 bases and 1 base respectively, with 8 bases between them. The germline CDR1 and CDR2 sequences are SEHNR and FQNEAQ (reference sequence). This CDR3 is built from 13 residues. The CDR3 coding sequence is TGTGCCAGCAGCGCCAGGGAGAACACTGAAGCTTTCTTT. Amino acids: CASSARENTEAFF.

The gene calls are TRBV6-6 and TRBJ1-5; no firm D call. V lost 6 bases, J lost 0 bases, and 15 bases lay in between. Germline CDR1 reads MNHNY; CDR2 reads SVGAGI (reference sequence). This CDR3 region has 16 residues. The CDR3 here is CASRPRGASSNQPQHF. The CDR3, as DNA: TGTGCCAGCAGACCCCGGGGAGCCAGTAGCAATCAGCCCCAGCATTTT.